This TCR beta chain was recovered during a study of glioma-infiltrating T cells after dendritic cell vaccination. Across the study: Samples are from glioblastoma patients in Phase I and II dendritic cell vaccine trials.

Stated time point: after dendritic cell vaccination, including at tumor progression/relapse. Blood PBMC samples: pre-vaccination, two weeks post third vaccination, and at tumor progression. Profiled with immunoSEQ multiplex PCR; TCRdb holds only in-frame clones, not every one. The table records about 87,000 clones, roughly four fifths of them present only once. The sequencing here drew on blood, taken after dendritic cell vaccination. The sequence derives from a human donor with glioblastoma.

CDR3 sequence reads: CSVKRTIVVSEQYF. CDR3 DNA sequence: TGCAGCGTAAAAAGGACAATTGTCGTTTCCGAGCAGTACTTC. The chain has TRBV29-1 and TRBJ2-5; perhaps TRBD1 as D (5 bases). The DNA end favors TRBJ2-7, so the J call may be wrong. The CDR3 length is 14 residues. From germline, CDR1 is SQVTM and CDR2 ANQGSEA.